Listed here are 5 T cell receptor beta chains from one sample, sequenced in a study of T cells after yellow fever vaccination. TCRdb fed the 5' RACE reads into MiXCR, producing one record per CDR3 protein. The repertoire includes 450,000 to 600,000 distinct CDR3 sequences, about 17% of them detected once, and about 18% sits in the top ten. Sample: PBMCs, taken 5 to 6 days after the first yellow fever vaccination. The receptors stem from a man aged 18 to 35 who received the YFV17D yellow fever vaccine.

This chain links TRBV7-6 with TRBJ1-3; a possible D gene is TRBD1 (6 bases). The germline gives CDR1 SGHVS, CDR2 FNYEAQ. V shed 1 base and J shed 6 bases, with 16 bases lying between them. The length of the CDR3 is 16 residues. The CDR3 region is CASSLGYRRGLNTIYF. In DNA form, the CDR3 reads TGTGCCAGCAGCTTAGGGTACCGCAGGGGCCTAAACACCATATATTTT.

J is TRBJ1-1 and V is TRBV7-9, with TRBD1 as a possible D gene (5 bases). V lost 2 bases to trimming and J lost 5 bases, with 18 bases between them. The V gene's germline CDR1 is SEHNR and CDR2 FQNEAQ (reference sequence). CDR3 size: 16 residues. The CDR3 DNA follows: TGTGCCAGCAGCTTACCCAGGTGGGGGGGTGGAACTGAAGCTTTCTTT. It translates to CASSLPRWGGGTEAFF. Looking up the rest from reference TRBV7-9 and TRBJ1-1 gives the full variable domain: DTGVSQNPRHKITKRGQNVTFRCDPISEHNRLYWYRQTLGQGPEFLTYFQNEAQLEKSRLLSDRFSAERPKGSFSTLEIQRTEQGDSAMYLCASSLPRWGGGTEAFFGQGTRLTVV.

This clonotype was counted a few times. The CDR3 loop reads CASSFGLADYTDTQYF. DNA of the CDR3: TGCGCCAGCAGCTTCGGGCTAGCGGATTACACAGATACGCAGTATTTT. This chain connects TRBV5-1 to TRBJ2-3; 7 nucleotides match TRBD2. Germline loops: CDR1 SGHRS, CDR2 YFSETQ. The junction had 8 bases not matched to a gene; V was cut back by 2 bases and J by 2 bases. The CDR3 is made up of 16 amino acids.

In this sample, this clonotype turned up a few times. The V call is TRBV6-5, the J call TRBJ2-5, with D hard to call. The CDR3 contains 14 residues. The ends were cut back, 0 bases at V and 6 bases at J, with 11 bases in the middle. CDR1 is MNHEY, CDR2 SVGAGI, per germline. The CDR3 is CASSYSTGLKTQYF. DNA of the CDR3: TGTGCCAGCAGTTACTCGACCGGGTTGAAGACCCAGTACTTC.

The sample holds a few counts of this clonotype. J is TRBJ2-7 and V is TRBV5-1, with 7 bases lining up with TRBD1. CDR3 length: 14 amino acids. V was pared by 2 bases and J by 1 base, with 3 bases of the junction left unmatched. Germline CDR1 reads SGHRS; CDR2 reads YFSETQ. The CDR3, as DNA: TGCGCCAGCAGCTTCCCGGGACAGTCCTACGAGCAGTACTTC. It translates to CASSFPGQSYEQYF.